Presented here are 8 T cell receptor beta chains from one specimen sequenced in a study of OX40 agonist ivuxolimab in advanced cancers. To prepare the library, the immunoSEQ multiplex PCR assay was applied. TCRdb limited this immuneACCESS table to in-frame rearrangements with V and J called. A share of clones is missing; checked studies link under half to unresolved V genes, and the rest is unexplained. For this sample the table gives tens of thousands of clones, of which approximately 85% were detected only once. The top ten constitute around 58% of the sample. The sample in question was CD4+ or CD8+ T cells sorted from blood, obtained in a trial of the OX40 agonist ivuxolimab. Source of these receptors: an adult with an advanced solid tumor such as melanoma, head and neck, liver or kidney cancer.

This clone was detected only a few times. Here the CDR3 DNA reads TGCGCCAGCAGATTCGGGGGGGACAATGAGCAGTTCTTC. Protein: CASRFGGDNEQFF. The rearrangement joins TRBV10-2 to TRBJ2-1; TRBD2 agrees at 8 bases. CDR1 and CDR2 (germline): WSHSY, SAAADI. The V gene end was trimmed by 6 bases and the J gene end by 5 bases; junction bases not matched to a gene: 3. The length of the CDR3 is 13 residues.

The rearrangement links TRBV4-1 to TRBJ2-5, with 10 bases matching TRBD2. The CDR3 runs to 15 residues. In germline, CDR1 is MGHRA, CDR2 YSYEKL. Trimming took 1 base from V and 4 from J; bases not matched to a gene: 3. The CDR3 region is CASSQVAGGRETQYF. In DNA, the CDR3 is TGCGCCAGCAGCCAAGTAGCGGGAGGAAGAGAGACCCAGTACTTC.

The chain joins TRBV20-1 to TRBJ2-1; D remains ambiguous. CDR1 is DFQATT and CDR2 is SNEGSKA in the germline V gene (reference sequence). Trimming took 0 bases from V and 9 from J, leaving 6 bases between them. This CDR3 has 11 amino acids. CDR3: CSARDTAEQFF. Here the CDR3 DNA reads TGCAGTGCTAGAGATACGGCTGAGCAGTTCTTC.

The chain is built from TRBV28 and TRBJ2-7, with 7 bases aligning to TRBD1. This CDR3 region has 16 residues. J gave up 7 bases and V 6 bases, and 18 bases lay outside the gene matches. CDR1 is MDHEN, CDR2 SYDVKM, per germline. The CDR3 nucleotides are TGTGCCAGCAGCACCAGCGGACAGGTTGGTGCTTGGGAGCAGTACTTC. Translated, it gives CASSTSGQVGAWEQYF.

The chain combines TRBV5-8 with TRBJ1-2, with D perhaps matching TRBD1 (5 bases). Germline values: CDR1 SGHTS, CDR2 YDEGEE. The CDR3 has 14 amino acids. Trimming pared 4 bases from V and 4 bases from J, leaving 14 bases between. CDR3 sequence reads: CASSRRGGGYGYTF. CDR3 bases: TGTGCCAGCAGCCGCCGGGGCGGAGGCTATGGCTACACCTTC.

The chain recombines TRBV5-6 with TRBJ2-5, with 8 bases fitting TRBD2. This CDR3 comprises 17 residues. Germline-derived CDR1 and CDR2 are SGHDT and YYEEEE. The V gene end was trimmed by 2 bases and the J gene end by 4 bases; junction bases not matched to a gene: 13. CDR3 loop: CASSFGLAPNWGETQYF. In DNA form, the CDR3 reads TGTGCCAGCAGCTTCGGACTAGCCCCTAATTGGGGAGAGACCCAGTACTTC.

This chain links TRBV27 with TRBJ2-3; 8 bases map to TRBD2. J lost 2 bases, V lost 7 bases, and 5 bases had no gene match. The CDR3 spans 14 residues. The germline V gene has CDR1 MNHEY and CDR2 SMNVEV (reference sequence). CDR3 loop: CASNQAGDTDTQYF. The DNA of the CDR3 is TGTGCCAGCAACCAAGCGGGAGACACAGATACGCAGTATTTT.

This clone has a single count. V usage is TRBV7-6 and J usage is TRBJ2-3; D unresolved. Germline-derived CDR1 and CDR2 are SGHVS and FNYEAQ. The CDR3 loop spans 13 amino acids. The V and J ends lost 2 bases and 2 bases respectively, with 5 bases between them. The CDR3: CASSLTITDTQYF. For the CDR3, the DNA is TGTGCCAGCAGCTTAACTATCACAGATACGCAGTATTTT.